What follows are 16 T cell receptor beta chains derived from one specimen sequenced in a study of cytomegalovirus exposure and HLA in healthy donors. With 60 Vbeta and 13 Jbeta primers, the PCR was carried out. The assay was immunoSEQ multiplex PCR, and TCRdb's table has in-frame clones only and misses some. The data contain some 180,000 clones, around 80% of them singletons. Source material: PBMCs. Every receptor here comes from a middle-aged man in good health and CMV-seronegative.

This clone has a handful of counts. The V call is TRBV7-6, the J call TRBJ2-1; 10 bases fit TRBD2. Germline trimming cut 5 bases from V and 0 bases from J; bases unmatched to any gene: 22. Per germline, CDR1 SGHVS and CDR2 FNYEAQ. This CDR3 contains 22 residues. CDR3 sequence reads: CASSPRVRGRIAGGLSYNEQFF. In nucleotides, the CDR3 is TGTGCCAGCAGCCCAAGAGTTAGGGGAAGGATAGCGGGAGGACTCTCCTACAATGAGCAGTTCTTC.

This chain links TRBV5-1 with TRBJ1-1; a possible D gene is TRBD1 (5 bases). The CDR3 totals 16 residues. Deletions cut 10 bases from V and 0 bases from J, with 22 bases between. The germline gives CDR1 SGHRS, CDR2 YFSETQ. CDR3 sequence: CAATGDRTALNTEAFF. Here the CDR3 DNA reads TGCGCCGCAACGGGGGATCGTACAGCCTTGAACACTGAAGCTTTCTTT.

V usage is TRBV19 and J usage is TRBJ1-5; no reliable D call. Trimming stripped 1 base from V and 0 bases from J, with 7 bases between. The CDR3 totals 15 residues. Germline lookup yields CDR1 LNHDA and CDR2 SQIVND (reference sequence). CDR3 loop: CASSIGQYSNQPQHF. CDR3 bases: TGTGCCAGTAGTATAGGACAATATAGCAATCAGCCCCAGCATTTT.

CDR3 sequence (DNA): TGTGCCAGCAGCTTTTACGCGACGGGAGTTAATGAAAAACTGTTTTTT. Translating it yields CASSFYATGVNEKLFF. The rearrangement links TRBV11-2 to TRBJ1-4; D is uncertain. The CDR3 has 16 amino acids. The germline CDR1 and CDR2 sequences are SGHAT and FQNNGV. The germline V and J ends were trimmed by 3 bases and 4 bases, with 15 bases remaining between them.

The CDR3 sequence is CASSLGEGGDYGYTF. The DNA for the CDR3 is TGTGCCAGCAGCCTTGGGGAGGGGGGGGACTATGGCTACACCTTC. The V and J genes are TRBV4-2 and TRBJ1-2; D may be TRBD1 (6 bases). Germline V gene sequence: CDR1 LGHNA, CDR2 YNFKEQ. V gave up 4 bases and J gave up 3 bases, with 15 bases separating them. This CDR3 comprises 15 residues.

This clone has just a few counts. This chain joins TRBV18 and TRBJ1-1, with D perhaps matching TRBD1 (5 bases). The CDR3 is 16 amino acids. From germline, CDR1 is KGHSH and CDR2 LQKENI. V shed 5 bases and J shed 6 bases, with 22 bases lying between them. CDR3 region: CASSIVAGGGEAEAFF. The DNA for the CDR3 is TGTGCCAGCTCAATCGTCGCGGGAGGAGGGGAAGCTGAAGCTTTCTTT.

The chain recombines TRBV7-2 with TRBJ1-1, with D perhaps matching TRBD1 (5 bases). The CDR3 length is 17 residues. The V gene lost 1 base and the J gene lost 3 bases, with 18 bases spanning the gap. Germline loops: CDR1 SGHTA, CDR2 FQGNSA. Written as DNA, the CDR3 is TGTGCCAGCAGCTTAGAGGGCAGGGAAGGGCGTTACACTGAAGCTTTCTTT. Encoded protein: CASSLEGREGRYTEAFF.

This clone was seen once. The V and J genes are TRBV27 and TRBJ2-5; D gene unclear. This CDR3 spans 11 amino acids. Germline V gene lookup returns CDR1 MNHEY and CDR2 SMNVEV (reference sequence). With 8 bases removed from V and 5 bases from J, the gap between germline ends came to 9 bases. DNA of the CDR3: TGTGCCAGCCCGGCCAGGGAGACCCAGTACTTC. This codes for CASPARETQYF.

The V and J genes are TRBV9 and TRBJ1-6; no firm D call. Per the germline V gene, CDR1 is SGDLS and CDR2 is YYNGEE. V was clipped by 0 bases and J by 7 bases, with 8 bases between them. The CDR3 sequence is 14 residues long. The CDR3 DNA is TGTGCCAGCAGCGTAGCCGTAACAAATTCACCCCTCCACTTT. Encoded protein: CASSVAVTNSPLHF.

This clone was counted only a few times. The chain employs TRBV5-6 and TRBJ2-5; TRBD1 matches 12 bases. The CDR3 runs 15 residues. V dropped 7 bases and J dropped 4; count of bases not matched to a gene: 8. Germline lookup yields CDR1 SGHDT and CDR2 YYEEEE. The CDR3, as DNA: TGTGCCAGCGGGACAGGGGGCGTAAAGTCAGAGACCCAGTACTTC. Its protein is CASGTGGVKSETQYF. The whole variable domain, filled in from reference TRBV5-6 and TRBJ2-5, reads DAGVTQSPTHLIKTRGQQVTLRCSPKSGHDTVSWYQQALGQGPQFIFQYYEEEERQRGNFPDRFSGHQFPNYSSELNVNALLLGDSALYLCASGTGGVKSETQYFGPGTRLLVL.

The sample holds a few counts of this clone. Other DNA sequences within the sample encode an identical CDR3. The rearrangement joins TRBV10-3 to TRBJ2-3; D is possibly TRBD2 (6 bases). The CDR3 totals 15 residues. The germline CDR1 and CDR2 sequences are ENHRY and SYGVKD. Trimming took off 4 bases at V and 0 bases at J, with 11 bases between the two ends. The CDR3 coding sequence is TGTGCCATCAGTGCCGGGGGTACTAGCACAGATACGCAGTATTTT. The encoded protein is CAISAGGTSTDTQYF.

The rearrangement uses TRBV14 and TRBJ1-1; a weak D match, TRBD1 (6 bases). Germline V gene lookup returns CDR1 SGHDN and CDR2 FVKESK. The CDR3 consists of 13 residues. Deletions cut 4 bases from V and 10 bases from J, with 16 bases between. The CDR3 reads CASSPKEYRAAFF. The CDR3 nucleotides read TGTGCCAGCAGCCCGAAAGAGTACAGGGCAGCTTTCTTT.

The CDR3 loop is CASSPSSTDTQYF. CDR3 bases: TGTGCCAGCAGCCCCTCTAGCACAGATACGCAGTATTTT. The chain recombines TRBV7-2 with TRBJ2-3; D gene ambiguous. The V gene lost 5 bases and the J gene lost 0 bases, with 6 bases spanning the gap. This CDR3 has 13 residues. Germline V gene sequence: CDR1 SGHTA, CDR2 FQGNSA.

This clone was seen a handful of times. The rearrangement links TRBV6-1 to TRBJ1-5, with 7 nucleotides matching TRBD1. This CDR3 contains 15 residues. CDR1 and CDR2 from the germline V gene are MNHNS and SASEGT. Trimming at V came to 3 bases and at J to 7 bases, leaving 9 bases not matched to a gene. The CDR3 DNA reads TGTGCCAGCAGTGAGACAGGGAGAATGCGGCAGCCCCAGCATTTT. It yields the protein CASSETGRMRQPQHF.

The chain recombines TRBV5-1 with TRBJ2-7; 7 bases are a match to TRBD1. This CDR3 is 14 amino acids long. Trimming took 4 bases from V and 4 from J; bases not matched to a gene: 8. Germline V CDR1 and CDR2: SGHRS, YFSETQ. CDR3 DNA sequence: TGCGCCAGCAGCCCCCGACAGGGACGGTACGAGCAGTACTTC. It is translated as CASSPRQGRYEQYF.

The chain has TRBV27 and TRBJ1-2; D is possibly TRBD1 (5 bases). Germline CDR1 MNHEY, CDR2 SMNVEV (reference sequence). V was trimmed by 6 bases and J by 10 bases, leaving 18 bases between them. CDR3 length: 13 residues. CDR3 protein: CASRRTPQTPYTF. CDR3 bases: TGTGCCAGCAGGCGGACACCACAAACCCCCTACACCTTC.